The 29 T cell receptor beta chains presented below share a single source sample, sequenced in a study of blood T cell repertoires in COVID-19. Generated by immunoSEQ multiplex PCR, the TCRdb table keeps only in-frame clones and is missing some. The table includes 120,000 to 150,000 clones, about 80% detected once. The specimen was peripheral blood. Receptors originate from a man aged 45-65 years with acute or convalescent COVID-19.

The chain joins TRBV4-1 to TRBJ2-1, with 8 bases lining up with TRBD1. This CDR3 is 19 amino acids long. From germline, CDR1 is MGHRA and CDR2 YSYEKL. After removal of 1 base from V and 4 bases from J, the junction contained 15 bases not matched to a gene. The CDR3 bases are TGCGCCAGCAGCCAAGTCCTTATGACAGGGGCCGGTAGGTACAATGAGCAGTTCTTC. This translates into CASSQVLMTGAGRYNEQFF.

The chain is built from TRBV14 and TRBJ2-7; possible D gene TRBD1, 6 bases. V gave up 6 bases and J gave up 5 bases, with 17 bases separating them. The CDR3 contains 14 residues. Looked up from germline, CDR1 is SGHDN and CDR2 is FVKESK. The CDR3 loop is CASSDRSRWDEQYF. The DNA for the CDR3 is TGTGCCAGCAGTGACAGGAGTCGGTGGGACGAGCAGTACTTC.

This sequence joins TRBV30 and TRBJ1-2; 8 positions agree with TRBD1. CDR1 is GTSNPN and CDR2 is SVGIG in the germline V gene (reference sequence). CDR3 length: 15 amino acids. V shed 2 bases, J shed 7 bases, and the junction held 12 bases outside the gene matches. DNA for the CDR3: TGTGCCTGGAGTAGTAGGGCAGGGGGCATCCTTGGCTACACCTTC. This encodes CAWSSRAGGILGYTF.

V and J are TRBV2 and TRBJ1-6; maybe TRBD1 (6 bases). The V gene's germline CDR1 is SNHLY and CDR2 FYNNEI. This CDR3 has 13 amino acids. The V end lost 7 bases, the J end lost 6 bases, and 10 bases lay between the germline ends. This chain's CDR3 is CASMDRTNSPLHF. DNA of the CDR3: TGTGCCAGCATGGACAGAACTAATTCACCCCTCCACTTT. Combining the CDR3 with reference TRBV2 and TRBJ1-6 gives the whole variable domain EPEVTQTPSHQVTQMGQEVILRCVPISNHLYFYWYRQILGQKVEFLVSFYNNEISEKSEIFDDQFSVERPDGSNFTLKIRSTKLEDSAMYFCASMDRTNSPLHFGNGTRLTVT.

This rearrangement joins TRBV30 to TRBJ1-6, with 7 bases fitting TRBD1. J was trimmed by 9 bases and V by 5 bases; bases with no gene match: 7. Germline V gives CDR1 GTSNPN, CDR2 SVGIG (reference sequence). The CDR3 is 13 residues long. The CDR3 bases are TGTGCCTGGTCCGAGGGGGCGATTTCACCCCTCCACTTT. It is translated as CAWSEGAISPLHF.

The gene calls are TRBV27 and TRBJ1-4; TRBD1 matches 7 bases. J gave up 3 bases and V 6 bases, and 7 bases lay outside the gene matches. This CDR3 has 15 amino acids. Germline CDR1 MNHEY, CDR2 SMNVEV (reference sequence). The CDR3 sequence is CASRPTGTANEKLFF. The CDR3 nucleotides are TGTGCCAGCAGGCCGACCGGGACAGCTAATGAAAAACTGTTTTTT.

V usage is TRBV19 and J usage is TRBJ1-1, with 10 bases fitting TRBD1. This CDR3 spans 16 amino acids. Germline loops: CDR1 LNHDA, CDR2 SQIVND (reference sequence). Trimming removed 1 base from V and 4 bases from J; junction bases left unmatched: 6. CDR3 protein: CASSIGQGAWVTEAFF. In nucleotides, the CDR3 is TGTGCCAGTAGTATAGGACAGGGGGCCTGGGTCACTGAAGCTTTCTTT.

This clone was recorded once. V usage is TRBV25-1 and J usage is TRBJ1-3, with 7 bases that match TRBD1. Germline CDR1 and CDR2: MGHDK and SYGVNS. The CDR3 sequence is 13 residues long. V was clipped by 7 bases and J by 7 bases; unmatched bases: 7. CDR3 DNA sequence: TGTGCCAGCATGGATGCAGGGGGGAACACCATATATTTT. Amino acids: CASMDAGGNTIYF.

The table lists this clone with a count of one. The chain employs TRBV5-1 and TRBJ2-2; D is possibly TRBD2 (5 bases). Trimming removed 0 bases from V and 4 bases from J, with 7 bases in between. The CDR3 sequence is 14 residues long. Per the germline V gene, CDR1 is SGHRS and CDR2 is YFSETQ. The CDR3 reads CASSLVGVTGELFF. The CDR3 DNA sequence: TGCGCCAGCAGCTTGGTCGGGGTCACCGGGGAGCTGTTTTTT.

This clone was detected a few times. V gene TRBV27 combines with J gene TRBJ2-7; TRBD1 matches at 11 bases. The ends lost 0 bases at V and 3 bases at J; junction bases unmatched: 4. The CDR3 loop spans 16 amino acids. From germline, CDR1 is MNHEY and CDR2 SMNVEV (reference sequence). The CDR3 spells CASSLSDGTGGYEQYF. CDR3 nucleotides: TGTGCCAGCAGTTTATCGGACGGGACAGGGGGCTACGAGCAGTACTTC.

V is TRBV5-1 and J is TRBJ2-3, with 9 bases that match TRBD2. Germline lookup yields CDR1 SGHRS and CDR2 YFSETQ. CDR3 size: 14 residues. The V gene end was trimmed by 5 bases and the J gene end by 3 bases; junction bases not matched to a gene: 4. The CDR3 region has the DNA TGCGCCAGCAGGCCTAGCGGGACTACAGATACGCAGTATTTT. Translating gives CASRPSGTTDTQYF.

The rearrangement uses TRBV10-3 and TRBJ1-2; 10 bases agree with TRBD1. The CDR3 runs to 14 residues. Trimming took 2 bases from V and 12 from J; bases not matched to a gene: 9. CDR1 is ENHRY, CDR2 SYGVKD, per germline. This chain's CDR3 is CAISEQGQGTGDTF. The CDR3, as DNA: TGTGCCATCAGTGAGCAGGGACAGGGGACAGGGGACACCTTC.

This clone appeared once. This sequence joins TRBV7-8 and TRBJ2-5; D is ambiguous. The CDR3 extends over 13 amino acids. Germline CDR1 is SGHVS and CDR2 is FQNEAQ. Trimming removed 0 bases at V and 1 base at J, with 3 bases between. CDR3 in amino acids: CASSLALQETQYF. CDR3 DNA: TGTGCCAGCAGCTTAGCTCTCCAAGAGACCCAGTACTTC.

This chain joins TRBV7-2 and TRBJ2-1; tentative D call: TRBD1 (6 bases). This CDR3 is 13 amino acids long. With 5 bases removed from V and 8 bases from J, the gap between germline ends came to 13 bases. CDR1 is SGHTA, CDR2 FQGNSA, per germline. The CDR3 reads CASSRRGVDEQFF. The DNA for the CDR3 is TGTGCCAGCAGCCGCAGGGGTGTCGATGAGCAGTTCTTC.

This clone was counted once. The chain uses TRBV4-2 and TRBJ1-2, with 8 bases identical to TRBD1. This CDR3 region has 13 residues. Germline lookup yields CDR1 LGHNA and CDR2 YNFKEQ. With 1 base clipped from V and 5 bases from J, the junction kept 0 bases outside the gene matches. In DNA, the CDR3 is TGTGCCAGCAGCCAAGGGACAGGGTATGGCTACACCTTC. Translating gives CASSQGTGYGYTF.

The V call is TRBV6-5, the J call TRBJ1-2; 11 bases agree with TRBD1. This CDR3 is built from 14 residues. The V gene end was trimmed by 10 bases and the J gene end by 1 base; junction bases not matched to a gene: 5. Per germline, CDR1 MNHEY and CDR2 SVGAGI. The CDR3 is CATRDRGINYGYTF. The CDR3 DNA is TGTGCCACCCGGGACAGGGGGATTAACTATGGCTACACCTTC.

On this clone: Mismatch with germline at one junction end may stem from a read error. V gene TRBV6-5 combines with J gene TRBJ1-1, with D possibly matching TRBD1 (6 bases). Germline-derived CDR1 and CDR2 are MNHEY and SVGAGI. The CDR3 extends over 13 amino acids. In DNA, the CDR3 is TGTGCCAGCAGCCAAGTCCGGGACACCGAAGCTTTCTTT. Translating it yields CASSQVRDTEAFF.

This sequence joins TRBV19 and TRBJ1-1; maybe TRBD1 (6 bases). Trimming cost V 2 bases and J 7 bases, with 8 bases left between them. Per the germline V gene, CDR1 is LNHDA and CDR2 is SQIVND (reference sequence). The CDR3 sequence is 12 residues long. This CDR3 reads CASSILDSEAFF. The CDR3, as DNA: TGTGCCAGTAGTATACTGGACAGTGAAGCTTTCTTT.

V gene TRBV4-1 combines with J gene TRBJ1-6; D not resolved. The CDR3 length is 16 residues. Trimming removed 2 bases from V and 2 bases from J, with 10 bases in between. CDR1 MGHRA and CDR2 YSYEKL come from the germline V gene. The CDR3 DNA reads as TGCGCCAGCAGCCAATTAGGCGGGGCCTATAATTCACCCCTCCACTTT. Protein: CASSQLGGAYNSPLHF.

The chain joins TRBV27 to TRBJ1-2; a weak D match, TRBD1 (6 bases). Trimming left V 3 bases short and J 4 bases short, with 12 bases between. Per germline, CDR1 MNHEY and CDR2 SMNVEV (reference sequence). This CDR3 has 14 amino acids. As DNA, the CDR3 is TGTGCCAGCAGTTTTTTGGGGGCGCGCTATGGCTACACCTTC. Residues: CASSFLGARYGYTF.

This sequence joins TRBV5-1 and TRBJ1-5; maybe TRBD1 (5 bases). From germline, CDR1 is SGHRS and CDR2 YFSETQ. The CDR3 runs 15 residues. V was pared by 0 bases and J by 2 bases, with 9 bases between. CDR3 sequence: CASSLAPGGNQPQHF. CDR3 DNA sequence: TGCGCCAGCAGCTTGGCCCCGGGGGGCAATCAGCCCCAGCATTTT.

V and J are TRBV21-1 and TRBJ1-2. TRBV21-1 is a listed pseudogene. CDR3 length: 14 residues. CDR3 sequence reads: CASSNLPGWYGYTF. Written as DNA, the CDR3 is TGTGCCAGCAGCAACCTCCCGGGTTGGTATGGCTACACCTTC.

This clone appeared a single time. The CDR3 region is CASSPGFNTEAFF. For the CDR3, the DNA is TGTGCCAGCAGTCCGGGTTTTAACACTGAAGCTTTCTTT. This chain uses TRBV27 with TRBJ1-1; the D is unclear. This CDR3 contains 13 residues. V was clipped by 5 bases and J by 2 bases, with 9 bases between them. Germline-derived CDR1 and CDR2 are MNHEY and SMNVEV (reference sequence).

V usage is TRBV9 and J usage is TRBJ1-5; a weak D match, TRBD1 (5 bases). Per germline, CDR1 SGDLS and CDR2 YYNGEE. Trimming removed 2 bases at V and 0 bases at J, with 9 bases between. The CDR3 runs 15 residues. The CDR3 coding sequence is TGTGCCAGCAGCGTTGACAGCTATAGCAATCAGCCCCAGCATTTT. It is translated as CASSVDSYSNQPQHF.

The V gene is TRBV5-1, the J gene TRBJ2-7, with 7 bases that match TRBD2. The CDR3 consists of 13 residues. Germline V gene sequence: CDR1 SGHRS, CDR2 YFSETQ. V lost 0 bases, J lost 6 bases, and 3 bases stayed unmatched. The CDR3 loop reads CASSLDWGGEQYV. The CDR3 DNA sequence: TGCGCCAGCAGCTTGGATTGGGGGGGCGAGCAGTACGTC.

The rearrangement links TRBV7-6 to TRBJ2-5; TRBD2 aligns across 10 bases. V lost 5 bases to trimming and J lost 4 bases; unmatched junction nucleotides: 7. Germline CDR1 SGHVS, CDR2 FNYEAQ. The CDR3 length is 15 residues. CDR3 region: CASSPITSGVETQYF. The CDR3 region has the DNA TGTGCCAGCAGCCCCATAACTAGCGGGGTAGAGACCCAGTACTTC.

The chain links TRBV24-1 to TRBJ2-1; 8 nucleotides match TRBD2. Germline CDR1 KGHDR, CDR2 SFDVKD. This CDR3 contains 16 residues. Germline trimming cut 5 bases from V and 0 bases from J; bases unmatched to any gene: 5. This CDR3 is CATSGSGALSYNEQFF. The CDR3 DNA is TGTGCCACCAGTGGTAGCGGGGCCCTCTCCTACAATGAGCAGTTCTTC.

This sequence joins TRBV2 and TRBJ2-4, with 9 positions matching TRBD1. This CDR3 region has 14 residues. Germline loops: CDR1 SNHLY, CDR2 FYNNEI. The V and J ends lost 1 base and 6 bases, in that order; junction bases with no gene match: 1. The chain's CDR3 is CASSEEGQGNIQYF. DNA of the CDR3: TGTGCCAGCAGTGAAGAGGGACAGGGAAACATTCAGTACTTC.

The chain employs TRBV10-1 and TRBJ2-3; TRBD2 agrees at 15 bases. J was trimmed by 1 base and V by 2 bases; bases with no gene match: 7. Per the germline V gene, CDR1 is WNHNN and CDR2 is SYGVQD (reference sequence). The CDR3 runs to 19 residues. CDR3 coding DNA: TGCGCCAGCAGTGAGCCCGGGACTAGCGGGGGGATAGGCACAGATACGCAGTATTTT. It is translated as CASSEPGTSGGIGTDTQYF.